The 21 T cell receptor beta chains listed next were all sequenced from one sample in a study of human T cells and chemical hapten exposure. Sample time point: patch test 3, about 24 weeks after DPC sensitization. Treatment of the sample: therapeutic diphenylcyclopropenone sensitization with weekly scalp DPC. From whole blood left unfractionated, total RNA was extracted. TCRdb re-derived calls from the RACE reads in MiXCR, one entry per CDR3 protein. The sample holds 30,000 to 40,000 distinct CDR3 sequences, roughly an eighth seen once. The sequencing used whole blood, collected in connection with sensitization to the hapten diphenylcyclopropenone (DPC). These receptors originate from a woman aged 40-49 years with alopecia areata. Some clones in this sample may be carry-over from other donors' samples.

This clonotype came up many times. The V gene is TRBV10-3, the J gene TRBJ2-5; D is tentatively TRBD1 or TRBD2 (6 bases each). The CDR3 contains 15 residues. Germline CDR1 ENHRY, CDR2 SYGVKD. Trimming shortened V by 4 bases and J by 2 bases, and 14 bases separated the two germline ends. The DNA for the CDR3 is TGTGCCATCAGTGCAAGGGGGGACGGACAAGAGACCCAGTACTTC. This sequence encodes CAISARGDGQETQYF.

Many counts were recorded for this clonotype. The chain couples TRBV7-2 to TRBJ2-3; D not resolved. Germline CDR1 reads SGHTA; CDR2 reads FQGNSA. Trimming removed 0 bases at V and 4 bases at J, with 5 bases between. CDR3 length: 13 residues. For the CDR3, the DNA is TGTGCCAGCAGCTTAGCGTCGGCAGATACGCAGTATTTT. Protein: CASSLASADTQYF.

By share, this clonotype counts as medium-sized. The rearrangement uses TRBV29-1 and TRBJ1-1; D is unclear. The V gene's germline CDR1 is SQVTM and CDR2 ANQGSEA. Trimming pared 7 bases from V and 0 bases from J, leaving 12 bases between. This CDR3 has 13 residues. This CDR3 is CSAMKELNTEAFF. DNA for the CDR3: TGCAGCGCCATGAAAGAACTGAACACTGAAGCTTTCTTT.

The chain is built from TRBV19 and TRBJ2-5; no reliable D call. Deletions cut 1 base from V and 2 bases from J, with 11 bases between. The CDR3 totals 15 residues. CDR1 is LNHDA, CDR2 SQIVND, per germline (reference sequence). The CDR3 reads CASSIGWLEQETQYF. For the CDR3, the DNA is TGTGCCAGTAGTATAGGATGGCTAGAACAAGAGACCCAGTACTTC.

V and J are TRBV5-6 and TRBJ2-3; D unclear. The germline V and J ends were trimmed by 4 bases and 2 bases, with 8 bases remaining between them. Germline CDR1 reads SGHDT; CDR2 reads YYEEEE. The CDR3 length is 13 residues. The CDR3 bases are TGTGCCAGCAGCGAATGGGTCACAGATACGCAGTATTTT. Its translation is CASSEWVTDTQYF.

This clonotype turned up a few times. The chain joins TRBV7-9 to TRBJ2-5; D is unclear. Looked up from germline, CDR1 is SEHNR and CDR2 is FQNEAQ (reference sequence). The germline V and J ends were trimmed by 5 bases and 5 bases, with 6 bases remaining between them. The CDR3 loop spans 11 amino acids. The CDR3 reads CASSREETQYF. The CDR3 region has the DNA TGTGCCAGCAGCCGAGAGGAGACCCAGTACTTC.

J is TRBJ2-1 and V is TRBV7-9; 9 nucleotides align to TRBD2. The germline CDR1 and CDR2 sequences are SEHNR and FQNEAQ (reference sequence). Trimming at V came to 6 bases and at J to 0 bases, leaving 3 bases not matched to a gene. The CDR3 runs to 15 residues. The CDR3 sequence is CASSLAGSSYNEQFF. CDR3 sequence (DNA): TGTGCCAGCAGTCTAGCGGGGAGCTCCTACAATGAGCAGTTCTTC.

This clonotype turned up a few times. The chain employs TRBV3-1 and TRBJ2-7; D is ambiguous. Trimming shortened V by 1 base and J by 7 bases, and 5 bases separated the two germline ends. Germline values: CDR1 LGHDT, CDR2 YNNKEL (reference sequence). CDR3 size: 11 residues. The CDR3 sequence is CASSQGREQYF. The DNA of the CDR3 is TGTGCCAGCAGCCAAGGTAGGGAGCAGTACTTC.

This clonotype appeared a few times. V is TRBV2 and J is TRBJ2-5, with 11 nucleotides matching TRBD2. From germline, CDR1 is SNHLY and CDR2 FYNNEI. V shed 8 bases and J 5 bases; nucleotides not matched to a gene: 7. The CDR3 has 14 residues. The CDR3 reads CASGLAGPGETQYF. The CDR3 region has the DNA TGTGCCAGCGGACTAGCGGGCCCTGGGGAGACCCAGTACTTC.

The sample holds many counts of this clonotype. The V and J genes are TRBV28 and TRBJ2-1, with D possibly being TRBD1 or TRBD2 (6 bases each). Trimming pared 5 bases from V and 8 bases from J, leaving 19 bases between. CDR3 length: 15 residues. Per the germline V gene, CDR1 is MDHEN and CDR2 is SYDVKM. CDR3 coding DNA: TGTGCCAGCAGTCTAGGGGGACTGGGGGAAGATGAGCAGTTCTTC. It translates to CASSLGGLGEDEQFF. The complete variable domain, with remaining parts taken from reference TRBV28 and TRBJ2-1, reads DVKVTQSSRYLVKRTGEKVFLECVQDMDHENMFWYRQDPGLGLRLIYFSYDVKMKEKGDIPEGYSVSREKKERFSLILESASTNQTSMYLCASSLGGLGEDEQFFGPGTRLTVL.

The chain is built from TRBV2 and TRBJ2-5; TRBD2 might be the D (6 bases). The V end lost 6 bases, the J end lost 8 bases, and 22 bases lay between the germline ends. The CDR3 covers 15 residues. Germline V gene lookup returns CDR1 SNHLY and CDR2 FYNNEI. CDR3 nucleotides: TGTGCCAGCAGGCCCAAGAGTGGAGGGGATGGTACCCAGTACTTC. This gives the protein CASRPKSGGDGTQYF.

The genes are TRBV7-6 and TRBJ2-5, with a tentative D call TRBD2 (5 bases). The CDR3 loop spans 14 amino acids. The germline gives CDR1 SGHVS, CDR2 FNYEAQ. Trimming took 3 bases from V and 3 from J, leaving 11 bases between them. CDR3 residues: CASSLSGVEETQYF. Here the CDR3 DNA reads TGTGCCAGCAGCTTGTCCGGGGTAGAAGAGACCCAGTACTTC.

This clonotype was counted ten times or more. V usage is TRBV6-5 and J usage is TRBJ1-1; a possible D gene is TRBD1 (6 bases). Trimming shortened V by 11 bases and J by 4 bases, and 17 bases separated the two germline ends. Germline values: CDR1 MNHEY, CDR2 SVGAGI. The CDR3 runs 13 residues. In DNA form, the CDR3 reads TGTGCCGCAGCTCCTACAGGGATCACTGAAGCTTTCTTT. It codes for CAAAPTGITEAFF.

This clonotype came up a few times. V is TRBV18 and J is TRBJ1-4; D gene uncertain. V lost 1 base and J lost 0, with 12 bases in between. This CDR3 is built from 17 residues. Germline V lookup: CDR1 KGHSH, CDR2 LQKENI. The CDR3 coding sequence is TGTGCCAGCTCACCACTAGAGGAAATTGCAACTAATGAAAAACTGTTTTTT. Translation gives CASSPLEEIATNEKLFF.

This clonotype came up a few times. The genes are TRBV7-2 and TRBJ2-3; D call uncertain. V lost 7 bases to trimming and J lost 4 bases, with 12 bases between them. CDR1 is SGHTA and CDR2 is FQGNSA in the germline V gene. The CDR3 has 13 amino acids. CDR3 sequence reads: CASTRPAPDTQYF. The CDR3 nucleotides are TGTGCCAGCACCCGTCCCGCCCCAGATACGCAGTATTTT.

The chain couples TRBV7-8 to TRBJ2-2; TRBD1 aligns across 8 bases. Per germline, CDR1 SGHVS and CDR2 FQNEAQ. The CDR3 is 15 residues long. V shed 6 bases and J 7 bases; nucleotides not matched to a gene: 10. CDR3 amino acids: CASSPDRGRGGELFF. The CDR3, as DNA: TGTGCCAGCAGTCCCGACAGGGGACGTGGCGGGGAGCTGTTTTTT.

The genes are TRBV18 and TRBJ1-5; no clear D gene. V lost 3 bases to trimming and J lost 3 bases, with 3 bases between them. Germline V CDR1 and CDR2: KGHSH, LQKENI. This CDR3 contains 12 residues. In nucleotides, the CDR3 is TGTGCCAGCTCACCTGACAATCAGCCCCAGCATTTT. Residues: CASSPDNQPQHF.

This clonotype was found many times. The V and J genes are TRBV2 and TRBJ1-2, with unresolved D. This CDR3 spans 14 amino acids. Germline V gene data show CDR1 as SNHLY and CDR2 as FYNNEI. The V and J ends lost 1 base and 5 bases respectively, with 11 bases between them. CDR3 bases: TGTGCCAGCAGTGAAGGGGGTCTTCGATATGGCTACACCTTC. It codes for CASSEGGLRYGYTF. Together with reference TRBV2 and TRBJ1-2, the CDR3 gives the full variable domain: EPEVTQTPSHQVTQMGQEVILRCVPISNHLYFYWYRQILGQKVEFLVSFYNNEISEKSEIFDDQFSVERPDGSNFTLKIRSTKLEDSAMYFCASSEGGLRYGYTFGSGTRLTVV.

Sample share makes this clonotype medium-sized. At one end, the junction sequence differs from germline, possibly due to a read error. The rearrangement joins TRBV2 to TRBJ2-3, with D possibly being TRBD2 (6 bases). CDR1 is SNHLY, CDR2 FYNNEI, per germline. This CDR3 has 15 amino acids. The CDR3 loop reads CASREGDSPTDTQYF. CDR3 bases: TGTGCCAGCAGAGAAGGGGACTCCCCCACAGATACGCAGTATTTT. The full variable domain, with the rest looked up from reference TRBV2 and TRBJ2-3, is EPEVTQTPSHQVTQMGQEVILRCVPISNHLYFYWYRQILGQKVEFLVSFYNNEISEKSEIFDDQFSVERPDGSNFTLKIRSTKLEDSAMYFCASREGDSPTDTQYFGPGTRLTVL.

DNA of the CDR3: TGTGCCAGCAGCTCGTCGAACGGTGAAGCTTTCTTT. The encoded protein is CASSSSNGEAFF. This chain connects TRBV11-3 to TRBJ1-1; D not certain. Trimming cost V 4 bases and J 7 bases, with 10 bases left between them. Germline V gives CDR1 SGHNT, CDR2 YENEEA. The CDR3 loop spans 12 amino acids. The complete variable domain, with remaining parts taken from reference TRBV11-3 and TRBJ1-1, reads EAGVVQSPRYKIIEKKQPVAFWCNPISGHNTLYWYLQNLGQGPELLIRYENEEAVDDSQLPKDRFSAERLKGVDSTLKIQPAELGDSAVYLCASSSSNGEAFFGQGTRLTVV.

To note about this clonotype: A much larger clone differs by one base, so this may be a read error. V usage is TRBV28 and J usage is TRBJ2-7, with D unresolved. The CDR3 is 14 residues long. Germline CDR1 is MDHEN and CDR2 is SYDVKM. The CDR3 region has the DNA TGTGCCACCAGTTTATCGGGCATTCCCTACGAGCAGTACTTC. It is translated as CATSLSGIPYEQYF.